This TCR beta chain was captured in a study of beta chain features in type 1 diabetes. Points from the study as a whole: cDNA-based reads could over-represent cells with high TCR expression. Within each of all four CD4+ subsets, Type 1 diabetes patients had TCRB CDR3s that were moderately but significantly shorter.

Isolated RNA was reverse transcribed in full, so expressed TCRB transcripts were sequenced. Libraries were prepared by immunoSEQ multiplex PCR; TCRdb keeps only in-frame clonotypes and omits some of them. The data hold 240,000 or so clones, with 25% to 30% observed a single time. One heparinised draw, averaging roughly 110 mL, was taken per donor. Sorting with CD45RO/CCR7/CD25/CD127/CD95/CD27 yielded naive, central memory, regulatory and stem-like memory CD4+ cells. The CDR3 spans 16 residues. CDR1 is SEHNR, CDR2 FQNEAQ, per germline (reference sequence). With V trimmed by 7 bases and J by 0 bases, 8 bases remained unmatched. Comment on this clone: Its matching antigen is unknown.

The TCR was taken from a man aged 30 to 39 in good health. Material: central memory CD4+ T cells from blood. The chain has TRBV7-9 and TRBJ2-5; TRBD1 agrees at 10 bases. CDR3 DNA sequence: TGTGCCAGCACAAAAGCCGGGACAGGGGACCAAGAGACCCAGTACTTC. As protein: CASTKAGTGDQETQYF.